The clone carrying this TCR beta chain is medium-sized by share. The antigen is unknown. Time point defined: sample taken at primary tumor resection. Looked up from germline, CDR1 is DFQATT and CDR2 is SNEGSKA (reference sequence). The CDR3 sequence is 13 residues long. The germline V and J ends were trimmed by 1 base and 4 bases, with 8 bases remaining between them. The data are from a study of spatial heterogeneity in lung cancer. Study-level information: More than eight raw reads, on average, carried each unique TCR and UMI combination.

Using its own MiXCR run on the 5' RACE reads, TCRdb lists one record per CDR3 protein. The repertoire holds roughly 19,000 distinct CDR3 sequences, with 5% to 7% as singletons. General study results and limits: Tumor mutation counts were tracked by expanded intratumoral alpha and beta TCR counts.

The genes are TRBV20-1 and TRBJ1-5, with no clear D. The sequenced sample was lung tumor tissue, obtained at surgery. The TCR originated in a female donor with early-stage non-small cell lung cancer. The CDR3 coding sequence is TGCAGTGCTAGAGCGCCGGGAAATCAGCCCCAGCATTTT. Its protein is CSARAPGNQPQHF.